Sequencing of this T cell receptor beta chain was carried out in a study of T-cell reconstitution after alpha-beta-depleted transplantation in children. The TCRbeta library incorporated unique molecular identifiers. TCRdb independently ran MiXCR on the PCR reads; one entry per CDR3 protein. The data hold about 500,000 distinct CDR3 sequences, with about an eighth observed a single time. A few counts support this clonotype. Its antigen is not known. Study findings and constraints: From newly produced T cells came most of the T-cell counts and diversity one year after transplant.

V dropped 5 bases and J dropped 6; count of bases not matched to a gene: 6. The CDR3 consists of 13 residues. Germline loops: CDR1 DFQATT, CDR2 SNEGSKA (reference sequence). The V and J genes are TRBV20-1 and TRBJ2-7; TRBD2 aligns across 11 bases. This sample comprised PBMCs, mostly from graft donor cells, obtained 180 days after TCRalphabeta/CD19-depleted stem cell transplant. This receptor was obtained from a female patient aged 2-9 years who had a stem cell transplant for aplastic anemia, so the T cells may come from the graft donor. Here the CDR3 reads CSAFSGRAGEQYV. DNA of the CDR3: TGCAGTGCTTTTAGCGGGAGGGCTGGCGAGCAGTACGTC.